The 11 T cell receptor beta chains below were found in one sample sequenced in a study of T cells after yellow fever vaccination. TCRdb re-called the 5' RACE reads through MiXCR, storing one row per CDR3 protein. The repertoire includes 150,000 to 200,000 distinct CDR3 sequences, less than 9% of them detected once, and 2.5% sits in the top ten. Sequenced here: CD4+ T cells sorted from PBMCs, sampled around 5 days after the first yellow fever vaccination. The receptors originated from a man younger than 30 who received the YFV17D yellow fever vaccine.

This clonotype was recorded a few times. This chain uses TRBV12-3 or TRBV12-4 with TRBJ2-6; D call uncertain. The CDR3 loop spans 14 amino acids. Trimming left V 1 base short and J 3 bases short, with 4 bases between. This CDR3 reads CASSLGIGANVLTF. CDR3 DNA sequence: TGTGCCAGCAGTTTAGGGATTGGGGCCAACGTCCTGACTTTC.

This clonotype was detected ten times or more. V is TRBV14 and J is TRBJ2-1, with TRBD1 identical over 9 bases. Germline trimming cut 2 bases from V and 5 bases from J; bases unmatched to any gene: 10. Per germline, CDR1 SGHDN and CDR2 FVKESK. The CDR3 length is 17 residues. As DNA, the CDR3 is TGTGCCAGCAGCCAAAATTGGGGACAGGGTGGCCACAATGAGCAGTTCTTC. It encodes CASSQNWGQGGHNEQFF.

This clonotype was seen a handful of times. The chain is built from TRBV7-3 and TRBJ1-5; tentatively, D is TRBD1 (6 bases). Germline V CDR1 and CDR2: SGHTA, FQGTGA. Trimming removed 1 base at V and 6 bases at J, with 25 bases between. The CDR3 sequence is 19 residues long. The CDR3 bases are TGTGCCAGCAGCTTAATGGGTGTTTTTACGGCCGGAGGGGGTCAGCCCCAGCATTTT. Encoded protein: CASSLMGVFTAGGGQPQHF.

This clonotype was picked up many times. This chain connects TRBV20-1 to TRBJ1-2; tentatively, D is TRBD1 (5 bases). The CDR3 runs 13 residues. The germline V and J ends were trimmed by 5 bases and 6 bases, with 16 bases remaining between them. Germline lookup yields CDR1 DFQATT and CDR2 SNEGSKA (reference sequence). CDR3 protein: CSAVRVDINGYTF. The CDR3 DNA reads TGCAGTGCTGTCAGGGTTGACATTAATGGCTACACCTTC.

This clonotype appeared many times. The chain carries TRBV5-1 and TRBJ2-3; weak D call: TRBD2 (5 bases). The CDR3 covers 14 residues. Germline lookup yields CDR1 SGHRS and CDR2 YFSETQ. V gave up 0 bases and J gave up 6 bases, with 11 bases separating them. CDR3 sequence: CASSLGSGEDTQYF. CDR3 sequence (DNA): TGCGCCAGCAGCTTGGGTTCTGGGGAGGATACGCAGTATTTT. The whole variable domain, filled in from reference TRBV5-1 and TRBJ2-3, reads KAGVTQTPRYLIKTRGQQVTLSCSPISGHRSVSWYQQTPGQGLQFLFEYFSETQRNKGNFPGRFSGRQFSNSRSEMNVSTLELGDSALYLCASSLGSGEDTQYFGPGTRLTVL.

This clonotype occurred many times. The gene calls are TRBV29-1 and TRBJ2-1; 12 bases line up with TRBD1. V was pared by 7 bases and J by 8 bases, with 12 bases of the junction left unmatched. The germline V gene encodes CDR1 SQVTM and CDR2 ANQGSEA. This CDR3 region has 15 residues. The CDR3 spells CSAQAGTGGGDEQFF. Here the CDR3 DNA reads TGCAGCGCCCAGGCCGGGACAGGGGGCGGCGATGAGCAGTTCTTC.

This clonotype has ten or more counts. V usage is TRBV3-1 and J usage is TRBJ2-5; 10 nucleotides match TRBD2. Germline assignment: CDR1 LGHDT and CDR2 YNNKEL (reference sequence). Trimming took 4 bases from V and 4 from J; bases not matched to a gene: 9. There are 16 residues in the CDR3. The CDR3 region is CASSPKSGGVGETQYF. CDR3 sequence (DNA): TGTGCCAGCAGCCCCAAGAGCGGGGGGGTAGGAGAGACCCAGTACTTC.

The sample holds a few counts of this clonotype. The V and J genes are TRBV7-9 and TRBJ2-5; D possibly corresponds to TRBD2 (5 bases). The CDR3 extends over 14 amino acids. With 4 bases removed from V and 7 bases from J, the gap between germline ends came to 16 bases. Germline V gene data show CDR1 as SEHNR and CDR2 as FQNEAQ (reference sequence). The CDR3 nucleotides are TGTGCCAGCAGCTGGGAGACCAGTACGGGGACCCAGTACTTC. It yields the protein CASSWETSTGTQYF.

The rearrangement links TRBV20-1 to TRBJ2-3; 9 nucleotides agree with TRBD2. After removal of 4 bases from V and 3 bases from J, the junction contained 14 bases not matched to a gene. The CDR3 length is 17 residues. CDR1 is DFQATT and CDR2 is SNEGSKA in the germline V gene (reference sequence). DNA of the CDR3: TGCAGTGCTACCATTTTCGGGCGGGGGGGCGGAACAGATACGCAGTATTTT. This translates into CSATIFGRGGGTDTQYF.

Ten or more counts support this clonotype. The chain links TRBV25-1 to TRBJ2-5; D remains unclear. Looked up from germline, CDR1 is MGHDK and CDR2 is SYGVNS. The V gene lost 3 bases and the J gene lost 1 base, with 12 bases spanning the gap. The CDR3 loop spans 15 amino acids. The CDR3: CASSEAPSFQETQYF. The CDR3 DNA sequence: TGTGCCAGCAGTGAGGCCCCGTCGTTCCAAGAGACCCAGTACTTC.

This clonotype was recorded many times. V is TRBV20-1 and J is TRBJ1-1; D is ambiguous. This CDR3 is built from 12 residues. CDR1 and CDR2 from the germline V gene are DFQATT and SNEGSKA (reference sequence). V was trimmed by 6 bases and J by 6 bases, leaving 14 bases between them. CDR3 sequence (DNA): TGCAGTGCCCACTTACGAGTAGCTGAAGCTTTCTTT. Its protein is CSAHLRVAEAFF.